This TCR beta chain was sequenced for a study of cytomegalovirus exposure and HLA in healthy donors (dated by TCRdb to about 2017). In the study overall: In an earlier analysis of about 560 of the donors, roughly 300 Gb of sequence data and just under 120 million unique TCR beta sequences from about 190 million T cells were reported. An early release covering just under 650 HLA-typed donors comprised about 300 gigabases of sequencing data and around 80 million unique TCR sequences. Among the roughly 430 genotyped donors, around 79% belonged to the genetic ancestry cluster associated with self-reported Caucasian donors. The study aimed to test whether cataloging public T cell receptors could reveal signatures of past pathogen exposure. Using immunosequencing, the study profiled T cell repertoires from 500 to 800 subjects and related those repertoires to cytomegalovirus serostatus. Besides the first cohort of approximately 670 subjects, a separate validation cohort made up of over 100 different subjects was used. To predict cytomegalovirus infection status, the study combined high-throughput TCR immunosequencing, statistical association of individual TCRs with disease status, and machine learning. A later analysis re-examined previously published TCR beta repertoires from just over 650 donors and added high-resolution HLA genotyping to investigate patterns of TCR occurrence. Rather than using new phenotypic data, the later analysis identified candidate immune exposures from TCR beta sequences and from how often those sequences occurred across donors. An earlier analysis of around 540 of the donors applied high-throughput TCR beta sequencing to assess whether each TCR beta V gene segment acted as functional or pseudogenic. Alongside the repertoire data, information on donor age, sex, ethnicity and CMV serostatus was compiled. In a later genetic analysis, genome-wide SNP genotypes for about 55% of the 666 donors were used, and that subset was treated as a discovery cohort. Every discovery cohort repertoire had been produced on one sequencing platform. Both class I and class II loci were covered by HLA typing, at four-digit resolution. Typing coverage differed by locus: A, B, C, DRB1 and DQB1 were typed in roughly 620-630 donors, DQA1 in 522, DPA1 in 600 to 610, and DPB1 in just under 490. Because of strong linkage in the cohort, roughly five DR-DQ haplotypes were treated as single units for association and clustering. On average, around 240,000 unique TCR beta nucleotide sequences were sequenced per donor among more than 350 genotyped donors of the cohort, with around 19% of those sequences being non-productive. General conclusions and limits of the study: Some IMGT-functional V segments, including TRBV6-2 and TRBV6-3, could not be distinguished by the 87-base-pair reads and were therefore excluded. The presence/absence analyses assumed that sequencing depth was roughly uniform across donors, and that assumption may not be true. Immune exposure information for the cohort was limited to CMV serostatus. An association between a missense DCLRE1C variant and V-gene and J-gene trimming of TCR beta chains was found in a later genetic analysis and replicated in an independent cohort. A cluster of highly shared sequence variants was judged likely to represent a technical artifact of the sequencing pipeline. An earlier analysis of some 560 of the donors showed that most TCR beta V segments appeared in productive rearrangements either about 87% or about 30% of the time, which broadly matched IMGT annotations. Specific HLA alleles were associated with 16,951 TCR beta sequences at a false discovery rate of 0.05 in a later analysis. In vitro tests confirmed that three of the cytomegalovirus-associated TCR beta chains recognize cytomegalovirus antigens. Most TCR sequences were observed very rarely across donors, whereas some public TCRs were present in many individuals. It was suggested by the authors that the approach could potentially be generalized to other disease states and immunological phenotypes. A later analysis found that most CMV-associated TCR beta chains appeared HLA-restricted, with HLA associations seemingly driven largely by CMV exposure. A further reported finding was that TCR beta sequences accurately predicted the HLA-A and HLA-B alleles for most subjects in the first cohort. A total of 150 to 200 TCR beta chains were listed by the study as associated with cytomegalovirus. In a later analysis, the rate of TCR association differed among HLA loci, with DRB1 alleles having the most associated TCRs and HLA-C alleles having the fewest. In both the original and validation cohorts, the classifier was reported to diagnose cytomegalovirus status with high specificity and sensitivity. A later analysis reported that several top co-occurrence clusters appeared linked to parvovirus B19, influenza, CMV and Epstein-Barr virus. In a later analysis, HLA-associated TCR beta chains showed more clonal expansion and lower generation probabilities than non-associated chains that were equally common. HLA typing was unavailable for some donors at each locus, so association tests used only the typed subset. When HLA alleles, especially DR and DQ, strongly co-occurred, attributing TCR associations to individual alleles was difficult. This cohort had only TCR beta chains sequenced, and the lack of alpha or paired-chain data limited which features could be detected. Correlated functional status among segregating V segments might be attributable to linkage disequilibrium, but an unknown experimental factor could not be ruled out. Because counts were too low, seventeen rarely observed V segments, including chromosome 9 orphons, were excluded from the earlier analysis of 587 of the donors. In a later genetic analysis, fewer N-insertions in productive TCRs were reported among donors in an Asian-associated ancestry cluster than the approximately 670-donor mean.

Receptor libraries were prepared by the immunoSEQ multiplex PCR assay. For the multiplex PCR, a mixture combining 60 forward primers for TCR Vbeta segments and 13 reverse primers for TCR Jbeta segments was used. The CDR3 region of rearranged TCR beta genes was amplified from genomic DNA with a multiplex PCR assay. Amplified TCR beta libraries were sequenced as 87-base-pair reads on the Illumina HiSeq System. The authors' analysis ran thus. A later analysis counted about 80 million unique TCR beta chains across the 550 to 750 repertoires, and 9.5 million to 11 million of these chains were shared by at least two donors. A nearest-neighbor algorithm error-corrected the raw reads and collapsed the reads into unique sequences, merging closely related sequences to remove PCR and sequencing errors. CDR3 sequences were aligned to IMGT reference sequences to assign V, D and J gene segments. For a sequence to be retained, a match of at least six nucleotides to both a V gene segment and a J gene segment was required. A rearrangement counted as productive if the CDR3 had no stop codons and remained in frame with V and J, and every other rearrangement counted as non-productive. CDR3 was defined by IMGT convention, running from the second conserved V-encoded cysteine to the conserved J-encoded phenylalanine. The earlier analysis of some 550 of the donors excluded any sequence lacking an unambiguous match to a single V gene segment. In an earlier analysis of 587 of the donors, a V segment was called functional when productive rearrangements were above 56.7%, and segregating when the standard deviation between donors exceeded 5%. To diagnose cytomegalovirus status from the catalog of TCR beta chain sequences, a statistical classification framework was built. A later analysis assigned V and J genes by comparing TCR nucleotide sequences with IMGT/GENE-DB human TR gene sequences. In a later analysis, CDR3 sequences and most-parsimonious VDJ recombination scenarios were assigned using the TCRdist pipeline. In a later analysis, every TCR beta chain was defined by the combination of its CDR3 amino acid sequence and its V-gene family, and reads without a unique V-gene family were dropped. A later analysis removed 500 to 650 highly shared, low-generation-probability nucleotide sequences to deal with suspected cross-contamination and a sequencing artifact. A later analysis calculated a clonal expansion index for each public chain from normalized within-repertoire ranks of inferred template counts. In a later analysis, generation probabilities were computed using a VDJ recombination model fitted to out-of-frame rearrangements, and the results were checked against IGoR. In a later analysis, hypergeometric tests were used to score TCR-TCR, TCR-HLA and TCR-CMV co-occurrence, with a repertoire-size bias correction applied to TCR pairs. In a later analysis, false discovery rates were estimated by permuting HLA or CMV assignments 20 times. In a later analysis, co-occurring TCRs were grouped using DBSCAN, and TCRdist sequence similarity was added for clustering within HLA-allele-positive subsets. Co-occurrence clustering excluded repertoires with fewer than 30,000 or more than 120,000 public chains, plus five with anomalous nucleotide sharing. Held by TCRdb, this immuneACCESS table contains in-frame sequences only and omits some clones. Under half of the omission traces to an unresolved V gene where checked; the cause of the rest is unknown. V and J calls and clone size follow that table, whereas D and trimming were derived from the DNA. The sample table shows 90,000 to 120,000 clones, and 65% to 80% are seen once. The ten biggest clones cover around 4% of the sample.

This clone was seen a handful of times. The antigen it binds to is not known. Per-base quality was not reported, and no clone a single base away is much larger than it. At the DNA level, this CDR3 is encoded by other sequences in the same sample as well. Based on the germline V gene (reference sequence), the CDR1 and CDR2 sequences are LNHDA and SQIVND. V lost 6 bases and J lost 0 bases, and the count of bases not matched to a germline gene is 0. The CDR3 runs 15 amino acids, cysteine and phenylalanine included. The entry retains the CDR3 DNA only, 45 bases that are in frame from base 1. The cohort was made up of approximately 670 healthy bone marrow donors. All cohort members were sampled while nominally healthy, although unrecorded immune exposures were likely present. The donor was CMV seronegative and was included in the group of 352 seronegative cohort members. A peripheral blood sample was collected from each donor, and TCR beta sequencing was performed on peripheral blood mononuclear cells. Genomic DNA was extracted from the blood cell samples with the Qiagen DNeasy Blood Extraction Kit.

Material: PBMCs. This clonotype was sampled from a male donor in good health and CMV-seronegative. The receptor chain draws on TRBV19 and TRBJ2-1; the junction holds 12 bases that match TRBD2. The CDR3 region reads CASRTSGSSYNEQFF. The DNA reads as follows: TGTGCCAGTAGGACTAGCGGGAGCTCCTACAATGAGCAGTTCTTC.